The T cell receptor (beta chain) described here comes from a study of blood T cell repertoires in COVID-19. For the study at large: Some COVID-19 samples were acute and others convalescent; all came from the United States, Italy and Spain. T cells, B-cell-depleted T cells, or PBMCs provided the cDNA or gDNA that served as material.

In the original analysis: Amplification from reference gene primers served as the basis for estimated nucleated cell counts. This table comes from immunoSEQ multiplex PCR, and its TCRdb copy is limited to in-frame clones, with some not included. V and J calls plus clone size are reproduced from that table; the DNA served to infer D and trimming. The table records around 97,000 clones, more than 80% of them present only once. The CDR3 runs to 16 residues. Germline values: CDR1 KGHSH, CDR2 LQKENI. J gave up 3 bases and V 3 bases, and 5 bases lay outside the gene matches. The chain joins TRBV18 to TRBJ2-7; 13 bases match TRBD2. This receptor was identified in a human donor in a cohort sampled during active COVID-19. The source material was peripheral blood. In nucleotides, the CDR3 is TGTGCCAGCTCACCCCAGACTAGCGGGGGGTACTACGAGCAGTACTTC. Translation: CASSPQTSGGYYEQYF.